This T cell receptor (beta chain) is from a study of blood T cell repertoires in COVID-19. Study-level background: The analysed material was cDNA or gDNA that came from T cells, B-cell-depleted T cells, or PBMCs.

In the original workflow: Amplification with reference gene primers provided the estimates of nucleated cell counts. The method was immunoSEQ multiplex PCR; TCRdb's version includes in-frame clones alone and lacks a portion of them. That table supplies the V and J calls and clone size; D and trimming were determined from the DNA. Of about 140,000 clones listed, about four fifths are singletons. CDR3 size: 14 residues. In germline, CDR1 is MNHEY, CDR2 SVGAGI. The V gene lost 7 bases and the J gene lost 0 bases, with 11 bases spanning the gap. The clonotype comes from a woman aged 55 to 70 with active or convalescent COVID-19. The genes are TRBV6-5 and TRBJ2-3; D unclear. The sequencing input was peripheral blood. In DNA, the CDR3 is TGTGCCAGCAACCCCGCGGCTAGCACAGATACGCAGTATTTT. Translating it yields CASNPAASTDTQYF.